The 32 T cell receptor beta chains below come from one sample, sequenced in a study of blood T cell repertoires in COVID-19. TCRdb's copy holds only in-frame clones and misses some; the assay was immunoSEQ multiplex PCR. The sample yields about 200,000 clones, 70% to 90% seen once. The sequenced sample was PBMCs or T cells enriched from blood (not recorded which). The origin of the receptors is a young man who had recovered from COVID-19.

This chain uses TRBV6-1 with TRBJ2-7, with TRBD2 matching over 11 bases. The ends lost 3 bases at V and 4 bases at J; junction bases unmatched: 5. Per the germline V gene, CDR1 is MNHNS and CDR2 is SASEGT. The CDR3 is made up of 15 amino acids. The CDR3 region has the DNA TGTGCCAGCAGTGACGGGACTAGCGGATTTTACGAGCAGTACTTC. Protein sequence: CASSDGTSGFYEQYF.

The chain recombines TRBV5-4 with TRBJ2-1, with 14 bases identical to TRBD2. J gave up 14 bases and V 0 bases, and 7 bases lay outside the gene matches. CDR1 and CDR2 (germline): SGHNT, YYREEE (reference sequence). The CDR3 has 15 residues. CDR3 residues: CASSLVAGTSGSKFF. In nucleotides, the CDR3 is TGTGCCAGCAGCTTGGTTGCGGGGACTAGCGGGAGTAAGTTCTTC.

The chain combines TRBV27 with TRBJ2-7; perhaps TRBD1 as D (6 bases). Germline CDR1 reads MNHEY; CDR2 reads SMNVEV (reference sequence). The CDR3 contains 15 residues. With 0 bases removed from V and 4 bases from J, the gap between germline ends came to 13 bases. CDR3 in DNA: TGTGCCAGCAGTTTATCGACAGGAATAACATACGAGCAGTACTTC. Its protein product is CASSLSTGITYEQYF.

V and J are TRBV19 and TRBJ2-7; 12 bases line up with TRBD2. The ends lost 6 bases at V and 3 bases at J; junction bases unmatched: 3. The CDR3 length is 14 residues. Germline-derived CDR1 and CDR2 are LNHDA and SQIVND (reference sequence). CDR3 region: CASSSLAGGYEQYF. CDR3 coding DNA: TGTGCCAGTAGCTCACTAGCGGGAGGCTACGAGCAGTACTTC. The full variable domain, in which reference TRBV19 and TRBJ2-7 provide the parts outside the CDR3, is DGGITQSPKYLFRKEGQNVTLSCEQNLNHDAMYWYRQDPGQGLRLIYYSQIVNDFQKGDIAEGYSVSREKKESFPLTVTSAQKNPTAFYLCASSSLAGGYEQYFGPGTRLTVT.

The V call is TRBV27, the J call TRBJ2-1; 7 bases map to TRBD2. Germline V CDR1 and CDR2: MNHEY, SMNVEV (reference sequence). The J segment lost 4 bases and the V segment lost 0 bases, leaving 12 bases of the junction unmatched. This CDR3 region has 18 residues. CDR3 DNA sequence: TGTGCCAGCAGTTTATCTCCCTCAACGGGAGCGGGATACAATGAGCAGTTCTTC. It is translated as CASSLSPSTGAGYNEQFF.

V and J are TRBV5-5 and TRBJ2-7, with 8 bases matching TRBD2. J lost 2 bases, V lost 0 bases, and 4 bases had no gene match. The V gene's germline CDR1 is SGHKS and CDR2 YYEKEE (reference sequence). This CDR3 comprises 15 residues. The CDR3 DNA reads TGTGCCAGCAGCTTGGACCCGGGACTAGCCTACGAGCAGTACTTC. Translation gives CASSLDPGLAYEQYF.

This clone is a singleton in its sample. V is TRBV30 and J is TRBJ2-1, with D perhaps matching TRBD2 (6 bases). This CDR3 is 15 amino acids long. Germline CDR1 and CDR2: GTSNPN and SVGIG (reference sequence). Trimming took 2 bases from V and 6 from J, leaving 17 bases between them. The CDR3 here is CAWSISAGYGNEQFF. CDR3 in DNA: TGTGCCTGGAGTATTAGCGCGGGGTATGGCAATGAGCAGTTCTTC.

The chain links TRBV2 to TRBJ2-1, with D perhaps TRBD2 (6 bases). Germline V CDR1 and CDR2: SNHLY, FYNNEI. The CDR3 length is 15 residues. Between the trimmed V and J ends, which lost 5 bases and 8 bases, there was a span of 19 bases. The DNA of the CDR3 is TGTGCCAGCAGTCCCCGGGCTACGCGGGGCGATGAGCAGTTCTTC. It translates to CASSPRATRGDEQFF.

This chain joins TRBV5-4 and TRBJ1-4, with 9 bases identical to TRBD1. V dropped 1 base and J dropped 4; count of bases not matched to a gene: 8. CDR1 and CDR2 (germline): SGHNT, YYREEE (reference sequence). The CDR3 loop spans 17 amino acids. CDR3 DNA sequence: TGTGCCAGCAGCTTGTCACAGGGGGCGGAAGATAATGAAAAACTGTTTTTT. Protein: CASSLSQGAEDNEKLFF.

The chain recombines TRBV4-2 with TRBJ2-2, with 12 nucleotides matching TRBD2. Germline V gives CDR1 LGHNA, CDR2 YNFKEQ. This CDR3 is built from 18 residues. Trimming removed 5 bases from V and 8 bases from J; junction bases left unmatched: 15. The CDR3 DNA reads TGTGCCAGCAGCTCCCAGACTACTAGCGGGGGGCGTCCGGGGGAGCTGTTTTTT. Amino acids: CASSSQTTSGGRPGELFF.

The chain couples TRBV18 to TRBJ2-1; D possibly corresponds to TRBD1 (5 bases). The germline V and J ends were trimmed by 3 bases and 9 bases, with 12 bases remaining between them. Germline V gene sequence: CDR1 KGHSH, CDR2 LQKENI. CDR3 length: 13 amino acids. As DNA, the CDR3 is TGTGCCAGCTCACCCACTAACCAGGGTGAGCAGTTCTTC. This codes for CASSPTNQGEQFF.

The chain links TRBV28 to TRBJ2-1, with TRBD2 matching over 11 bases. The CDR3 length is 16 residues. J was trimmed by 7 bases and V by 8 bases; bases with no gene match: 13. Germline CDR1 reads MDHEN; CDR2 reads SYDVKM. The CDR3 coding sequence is TGTGCCAGCCCTCCGGGACTAGCGGATTCTAGGAATGAGCAGTTCTTC. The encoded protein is CASPPGLADSRNEQFF.

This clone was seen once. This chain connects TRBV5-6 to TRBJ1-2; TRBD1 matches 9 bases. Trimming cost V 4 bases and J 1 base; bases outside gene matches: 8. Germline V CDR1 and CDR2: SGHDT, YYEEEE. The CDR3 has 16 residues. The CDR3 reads CASSRPGQGLNYGYTF. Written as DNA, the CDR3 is TGTGCCAGCAGCAGGCCGGGACAGGGTCTTAACTATGGCTACACCTTC.

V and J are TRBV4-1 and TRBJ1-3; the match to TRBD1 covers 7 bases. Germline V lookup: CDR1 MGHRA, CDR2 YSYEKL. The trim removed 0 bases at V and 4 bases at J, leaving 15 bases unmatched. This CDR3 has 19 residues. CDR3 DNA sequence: TGCGCCAGCAGCCAAGATGGATACAGGGGAGGTGGTAAAGGAAACACCATATATTTT. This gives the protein CASSQDGYRGGGKGNTIYF.

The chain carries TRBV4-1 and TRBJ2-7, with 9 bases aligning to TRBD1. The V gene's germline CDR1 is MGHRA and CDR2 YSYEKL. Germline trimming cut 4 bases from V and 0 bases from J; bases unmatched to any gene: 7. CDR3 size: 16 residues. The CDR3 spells CASSRPRDRDSYEQYF. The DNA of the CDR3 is TGCGCCAGCAGCCGGCCCCGGGACAGGGACTCCTACGAGCAGTACTTC.

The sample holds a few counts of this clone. The CDR3 DNA reads as TGCGCCAGCAGCCAATACTACACCTCCGATCAGCCCCAGCATTTT. This gives the protein CASSQYYTSDQPQHF. The chain uses TRBV4-1 and TRBJ1-5; D not certain. Trimming stripped 2 bases from V and 5 bases from J, with 13 bases between. The germline CDR1 and CDR2 sequences are MGHRA and YSYEKL. CDR3 length: 15 amino acids.

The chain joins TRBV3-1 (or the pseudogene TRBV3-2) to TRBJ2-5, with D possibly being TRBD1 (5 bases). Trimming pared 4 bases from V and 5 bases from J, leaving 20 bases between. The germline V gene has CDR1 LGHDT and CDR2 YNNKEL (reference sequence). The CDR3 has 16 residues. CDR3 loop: CASSLTPSGPEETQYF. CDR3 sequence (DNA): TGTGCCAGCAGCCTAACTCCCTCAGGGCCCGAGGAGACCCAGTACTTC.

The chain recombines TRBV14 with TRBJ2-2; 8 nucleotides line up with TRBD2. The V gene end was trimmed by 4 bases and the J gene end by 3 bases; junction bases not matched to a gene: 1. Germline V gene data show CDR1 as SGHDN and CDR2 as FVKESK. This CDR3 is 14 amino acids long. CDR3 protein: CASSRREDTGELFF. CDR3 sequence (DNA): TGTGCCAGCAGCCGGCGGGAGGACACCGGGGAGCTGTTTTTT.

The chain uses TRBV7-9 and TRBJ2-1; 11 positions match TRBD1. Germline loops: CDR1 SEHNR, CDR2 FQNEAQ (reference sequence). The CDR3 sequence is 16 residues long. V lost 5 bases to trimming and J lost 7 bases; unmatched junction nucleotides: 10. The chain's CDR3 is CASSRGQGAEWNEQFF. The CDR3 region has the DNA TGTGCCAGCAGCCGTGGACAGGGGGCAGAGTGGAATGAGCAGTTCTTC.

Written as DNA, the CDR3 is TGTGCCAGTAGTATGGAGGGGGCGCACGGGGCCAACGTCCTGACTTTC. Protein sequence: CASSMEGAHGANVLTF. The chain links TRBV19 to TRBJ2-6, with D possibly being TRBD1 (7 bases). Germline values: CDR1 LNHDA, CDR2 SQIVND (reference sequence). The V and J ends lost 3 bases and 4 bases respectively, with 13 bases between them. This CDR3 is 16 amino acids long.

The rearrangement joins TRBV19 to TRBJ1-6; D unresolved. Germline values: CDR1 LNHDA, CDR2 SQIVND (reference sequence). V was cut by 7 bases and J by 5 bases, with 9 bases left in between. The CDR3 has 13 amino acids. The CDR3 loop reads CASNGRNNSPLHF. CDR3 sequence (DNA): TGTGCCAGTAATGGCAGAAATAATTCACCCCTCCACTTT. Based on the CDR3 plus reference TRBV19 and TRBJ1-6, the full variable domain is DGGITQSPKYLFRKEGQNVTLSCEQNLNHDAMYWYRQDPGQGLRLIYYSQIVNDFQKGDIAEGYSVSREKKESFPLTVTSAQKNPTAFYLCASNGRNNSPLHFGNGTRLTVT.

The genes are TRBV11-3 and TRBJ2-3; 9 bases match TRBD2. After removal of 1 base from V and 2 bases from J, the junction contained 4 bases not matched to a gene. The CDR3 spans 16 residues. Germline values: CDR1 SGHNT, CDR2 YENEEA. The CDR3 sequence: CASSLALAGITDTQYF. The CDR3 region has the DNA TGTGCCAGCAGCTTAGCCCTAGCGGGGATCACAGATACGCAGTATTTT.

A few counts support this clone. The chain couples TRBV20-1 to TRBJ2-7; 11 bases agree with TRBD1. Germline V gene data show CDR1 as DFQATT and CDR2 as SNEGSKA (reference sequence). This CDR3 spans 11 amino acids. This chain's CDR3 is CSGTGGYEQYF. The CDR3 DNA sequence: TGCTCAGGGACAGGGGGCTACGAGCAGTACTTC.

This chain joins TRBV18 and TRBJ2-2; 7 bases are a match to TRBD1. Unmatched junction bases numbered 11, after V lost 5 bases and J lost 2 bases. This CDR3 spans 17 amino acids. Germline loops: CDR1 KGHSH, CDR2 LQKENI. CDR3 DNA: TGTGCCAGCTCATATAGAGGGACAGTTTATAACACCGGGGAGCTGTTTTTT. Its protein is CASSYRGTVYNTGELFF.

Written as DNA, the CDR3 is TGTGCCAGCAGCTCCCCCGGGGTAGGCGAGCAGTACTTC. It codes for CASSSPGVGEQYF. The chain links TRBV7-9 to TRBJ2-7; TRBD2 might be the D (5 bases). The CDR3 runs 13 residues. Between the trimmed V and J ends, which lost 4 bases and 6 bases, there was a span of 13 bases. Germline V gives CDR1 SEHNR, CDR2 FQNEAQ (reference sequence).

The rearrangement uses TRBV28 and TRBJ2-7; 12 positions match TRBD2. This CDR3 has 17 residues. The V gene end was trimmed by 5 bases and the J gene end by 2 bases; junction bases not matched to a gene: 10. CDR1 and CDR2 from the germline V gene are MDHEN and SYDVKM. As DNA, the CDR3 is TGTGCCAGCAGTAAACGGAGACTAGCGGGAGCGGCCTACGAGCAGTACTTC. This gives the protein CASSKRRLAGAAYEQYF. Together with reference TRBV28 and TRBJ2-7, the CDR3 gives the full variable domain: DVKVTQSSRYLVKRTGEKVFLECVQDMDHENMFWYRQDPGLGLRLIYFSYDVKMKEKGDIPEGYSVSREKKERFSLILESASTNQTSMYLCASSKRRLAGAAYEQYFGPGTRLTVT.

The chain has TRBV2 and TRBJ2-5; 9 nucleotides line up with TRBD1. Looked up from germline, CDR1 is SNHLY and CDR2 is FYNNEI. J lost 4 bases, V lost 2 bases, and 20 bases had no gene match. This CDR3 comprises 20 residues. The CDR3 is CASSESWDRVGTGVVETQYF. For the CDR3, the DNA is TGTGCCAGCAGTGAAAGTTGGGACAGGGTAGGCACGGGAGTAGTAGAGACCCAGTACTTC.

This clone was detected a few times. CDR3 bases: TGCGCCAGCAGCATCGGGACTAGCCGAACAGATACGCAGTATTTT. Its translation is CASSIGTSRTDTQYF. V and J are TRBV5-1 and TRBJ2-3; TRBD2 matches 9 bases. The CDR3 sequence is 15 residues long. Trimming removed 4 bases from V and 3 bases from J; junction bases left unmatched: 6. CDR1 and CDR2 (germline): SGHRS, YFSETQ.

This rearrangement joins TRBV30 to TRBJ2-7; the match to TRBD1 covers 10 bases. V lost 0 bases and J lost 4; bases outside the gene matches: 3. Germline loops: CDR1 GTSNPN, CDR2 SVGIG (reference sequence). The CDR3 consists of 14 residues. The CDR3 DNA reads TGTGCCTGGAGTGTGGGGACAGGGGTGTACGAGCAGTACTTC. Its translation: CAWSVGTGVYEQYF.

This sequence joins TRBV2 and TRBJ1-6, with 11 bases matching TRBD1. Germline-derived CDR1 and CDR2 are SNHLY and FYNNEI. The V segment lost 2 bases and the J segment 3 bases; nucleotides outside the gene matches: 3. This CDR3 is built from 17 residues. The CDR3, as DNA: TGTGCCAGCAGTGAACGGGACAGGGGGTACTATAATTCACCCCTCCACTTT. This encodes CASSERDRGYYNSPLHF.

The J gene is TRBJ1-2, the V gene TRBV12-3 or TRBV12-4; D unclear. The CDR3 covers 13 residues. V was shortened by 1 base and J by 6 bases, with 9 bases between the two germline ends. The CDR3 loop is CASSLGGRHGYTF. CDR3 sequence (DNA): TGTGCCAGCAGTTTAGGAGGGCGGCATGGCTACACCTTC.

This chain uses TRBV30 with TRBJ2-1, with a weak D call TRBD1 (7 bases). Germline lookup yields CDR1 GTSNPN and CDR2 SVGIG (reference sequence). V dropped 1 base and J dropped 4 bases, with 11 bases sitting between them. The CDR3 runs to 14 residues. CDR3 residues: CAWSGRGDYNEQFF. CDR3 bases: TGTGCCTGGAGTGGCAGGGGGGATTACAATGAGCAGTTCTTC.